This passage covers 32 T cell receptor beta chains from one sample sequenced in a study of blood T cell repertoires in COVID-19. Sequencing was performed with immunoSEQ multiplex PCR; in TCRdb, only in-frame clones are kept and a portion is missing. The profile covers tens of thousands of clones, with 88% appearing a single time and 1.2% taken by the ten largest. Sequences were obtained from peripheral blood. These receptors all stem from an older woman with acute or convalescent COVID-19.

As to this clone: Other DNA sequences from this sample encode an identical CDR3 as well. The CDR3 nucleotides are TGTGCCAGCTCACCAGACTACACAGATACGCAGTATTTT. Its protein is CASSPDYTDTQYF. The rearrangement joins TRBV18 to TRBJ2-3; TRBD2 is a possible D gene (5 bases). Per the germline V gene, CDR1 is KGHSH and CDR2 is LQKENI. The CDR3 is 13 amino acids. Between the trimmed V and J ends, which lost 2 bases and 2 bases, there was a span of 5 bases.

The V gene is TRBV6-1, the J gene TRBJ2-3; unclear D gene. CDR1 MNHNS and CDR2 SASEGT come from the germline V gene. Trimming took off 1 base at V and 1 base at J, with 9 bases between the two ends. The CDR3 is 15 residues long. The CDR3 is CASSEGRMGTDTQYF. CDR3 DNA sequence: TGTGCCAGCAGTGAAGGCAGGATGGGCACAGATACGCAGTATTTT.

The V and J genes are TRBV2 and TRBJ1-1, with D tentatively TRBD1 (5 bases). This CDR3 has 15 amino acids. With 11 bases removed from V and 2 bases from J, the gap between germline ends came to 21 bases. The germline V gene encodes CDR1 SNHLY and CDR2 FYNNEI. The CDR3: CASLPNRQYNTEAFF. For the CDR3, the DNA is TGTGCCTCCCTACCCAATCGACAGTATAACACTGAAGCTTTCTTT.

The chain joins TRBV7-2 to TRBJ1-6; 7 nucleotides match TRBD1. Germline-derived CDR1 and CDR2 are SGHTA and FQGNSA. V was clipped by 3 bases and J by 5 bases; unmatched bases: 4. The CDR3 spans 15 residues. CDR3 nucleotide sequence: TGTGCCAGCAGCTTGGAGGGGGCGCATAATTCACCCCTCCACTTT. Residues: CASSLEGAHNSPLHF.

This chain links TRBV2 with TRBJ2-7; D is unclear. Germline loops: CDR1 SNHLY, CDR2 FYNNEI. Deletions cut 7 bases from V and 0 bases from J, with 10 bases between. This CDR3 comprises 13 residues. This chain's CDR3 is CASTVESSYEQYV. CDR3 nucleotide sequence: TGTGCCAGCACCGTAGAGAGCTCCTACGAGCAGTACGTC.

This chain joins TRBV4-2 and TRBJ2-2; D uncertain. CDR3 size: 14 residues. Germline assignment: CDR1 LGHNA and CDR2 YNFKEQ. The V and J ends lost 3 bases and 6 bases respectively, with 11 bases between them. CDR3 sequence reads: CASSQPLAPGELFF. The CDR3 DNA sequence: TGTGCCAGCAGCCAGCCCCTGGCTCCCGGGGAGCTGTTTTTT.

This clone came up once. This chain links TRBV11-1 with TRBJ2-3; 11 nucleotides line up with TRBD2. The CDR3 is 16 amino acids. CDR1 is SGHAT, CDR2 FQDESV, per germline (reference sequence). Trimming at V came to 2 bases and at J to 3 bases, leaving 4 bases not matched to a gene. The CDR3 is CASSLWASGRTDTQYF. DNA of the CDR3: TGTGCCAGCAGCTTATGGGCTAGCGGGAGGACAGATACGCAGTATTTT.

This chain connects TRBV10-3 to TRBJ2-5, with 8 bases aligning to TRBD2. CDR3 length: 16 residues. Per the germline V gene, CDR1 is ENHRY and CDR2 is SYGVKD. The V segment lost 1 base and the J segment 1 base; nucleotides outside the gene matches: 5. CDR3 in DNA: TGTGCCATCAGTGAGTTATTTACTAGCGGCCAAGAGACCCAGTACTTC. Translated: CAISELFTSGQETQYF.

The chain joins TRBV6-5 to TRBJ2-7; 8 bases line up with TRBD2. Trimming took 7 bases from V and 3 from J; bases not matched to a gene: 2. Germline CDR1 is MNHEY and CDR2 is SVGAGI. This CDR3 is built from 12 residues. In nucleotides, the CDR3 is TGTGCCAGCACAGCGGGGGACTACGAGCAGTACGTC. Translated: CASTAGDYEQYV.

The CDR3 loop is CASSTGTGGFWANYGYTF. The DNA for the CDR3 is TGTGCCAGCAGCACCGGGACAGGGGGCTTTTGGGCTAACTATGGCTACACCTTC. This chain joins TRBV28 and TRBJ1-2; 12 nucleotides line up with TRBD1. Germline lookup yields CDR1 MDHEN and CDR2 SYDVKM. The trim removed 6 bases at V and 0 bases at J, leaving 11 bases unmatched. CDR3 size: 18 residues.

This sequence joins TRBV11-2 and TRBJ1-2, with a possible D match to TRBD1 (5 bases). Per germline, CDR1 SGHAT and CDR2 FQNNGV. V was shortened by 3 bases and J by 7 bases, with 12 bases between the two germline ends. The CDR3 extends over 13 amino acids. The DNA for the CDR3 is TGTGCCAGCAGCTTCCTCGGGCAGGGTGGCTACACCTTC. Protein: CASSFLGQGGYTF.

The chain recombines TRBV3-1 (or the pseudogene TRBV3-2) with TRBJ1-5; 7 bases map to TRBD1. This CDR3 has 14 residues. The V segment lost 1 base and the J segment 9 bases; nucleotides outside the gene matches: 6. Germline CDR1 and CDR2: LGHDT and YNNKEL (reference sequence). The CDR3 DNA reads TGTGCCAGCAGCCAAGGACAGGGAGGACGGCCCCAGCATTTT. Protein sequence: CASSQGQGGRPQHF.

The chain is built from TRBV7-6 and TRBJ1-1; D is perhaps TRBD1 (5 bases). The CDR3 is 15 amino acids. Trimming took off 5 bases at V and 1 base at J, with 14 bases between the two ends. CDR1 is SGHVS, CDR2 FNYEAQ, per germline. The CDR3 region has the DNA TGTGCCAGCAGCCCGGTGGGAGGGGCGAACACTGAAGCTTTCTTT. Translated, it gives CASSPVGGANTEAFF.

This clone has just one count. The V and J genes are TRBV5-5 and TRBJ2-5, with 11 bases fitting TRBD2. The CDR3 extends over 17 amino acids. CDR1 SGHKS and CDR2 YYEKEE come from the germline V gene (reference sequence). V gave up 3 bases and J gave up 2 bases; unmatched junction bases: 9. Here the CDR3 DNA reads TGTGCCAGCAGCTGGGGGCGGCTAGCGGGAGGTCAAGAGACCCAGTACTTC. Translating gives CASSWGRLAGGQETQYF.

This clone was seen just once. CDR3 region: CASSLKLVEETQYF. The CDR3 DNA reads TGCGCCAGCAGCTTGAAACTAGTGGAGGAGACCCAGTACTTC. This chain uses TRBV5-1 with TRBJ2-5, with a weak D call TRBD2 (5 bases). The germline CDR1 and CDR2 sequences are SGHRS and YFSETQ. There are 14 residues in the CDR3. Trimming left V 1 base short and J 5 bases short, with 12 bases between.

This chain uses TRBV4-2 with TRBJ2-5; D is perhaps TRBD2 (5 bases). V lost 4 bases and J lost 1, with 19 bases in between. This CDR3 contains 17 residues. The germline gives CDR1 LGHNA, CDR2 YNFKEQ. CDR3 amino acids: CASSPLPAGGSQETQYF. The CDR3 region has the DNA TGTGCCAGCAGCCCCTTACCCGCAGGCGGGTCCCAAGAGACCCAGTACTTC.

The CDR3 DNA sequence: TGTGCCAGCAGCGGCCAAGGACAGGAGAACACTGAAGCTTTCTTT. Residues: CASSGQGQENTEAFF. The chain combines TRBV5-4 with TRBJ1-1; 7 bases fit TRBD1. The CDR3 contains 15 residues. The junction had 7 bases not matched to a gene; V was cut back by 4 bases and J by 1 base. Germline V lookup: CDR1 SGHNT, CDR2 YYREEE (reference sequence).

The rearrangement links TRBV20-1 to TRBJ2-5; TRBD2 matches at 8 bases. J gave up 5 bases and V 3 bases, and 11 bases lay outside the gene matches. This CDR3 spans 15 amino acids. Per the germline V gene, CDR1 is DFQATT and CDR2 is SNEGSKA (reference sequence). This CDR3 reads CSASPSGTRGETQYF. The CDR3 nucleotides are TGCAGTGCTAGTCCCTCCGGGACTAGGGGGGAGACCCAGTACTTC.

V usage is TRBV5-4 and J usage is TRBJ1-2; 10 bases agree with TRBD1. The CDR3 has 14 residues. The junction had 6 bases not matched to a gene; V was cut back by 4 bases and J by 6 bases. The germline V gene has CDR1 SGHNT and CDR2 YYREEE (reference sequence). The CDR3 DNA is TGTGCCAGCAGCGCCGACAGGGGGCTGAATGGCTACACCTTC. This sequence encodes CASSADRGLNGYTF.

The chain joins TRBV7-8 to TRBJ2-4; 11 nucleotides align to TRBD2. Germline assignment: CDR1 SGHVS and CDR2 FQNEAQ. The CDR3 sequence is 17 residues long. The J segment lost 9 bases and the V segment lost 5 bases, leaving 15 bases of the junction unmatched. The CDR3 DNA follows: TGTGCCAGCAGCGTAGTAGCGGGGGGGCAAATCAGGACCATTCAGTACTTC. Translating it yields CASSVVAGGQIRTIQYF.

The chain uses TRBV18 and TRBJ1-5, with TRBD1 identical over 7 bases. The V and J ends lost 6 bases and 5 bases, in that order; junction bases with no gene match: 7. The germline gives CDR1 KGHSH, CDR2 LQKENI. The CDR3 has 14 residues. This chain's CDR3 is CASSGQEVHQPQHF. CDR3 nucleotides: TGTGCCAGCTCCGGACAGGAGGTCCATCAGCCCCAGCATTTT.

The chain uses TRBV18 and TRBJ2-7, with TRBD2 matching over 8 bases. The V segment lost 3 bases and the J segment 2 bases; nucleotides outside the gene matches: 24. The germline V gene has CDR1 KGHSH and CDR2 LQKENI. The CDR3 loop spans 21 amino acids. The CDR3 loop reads CASSPINFHQDCTAGAYEQYV. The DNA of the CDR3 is TGTGCCAGCTCACCCATTAACTTTCATCAGGATTGCACAGCGGGAGCCTACGAGCAGTACGTC.

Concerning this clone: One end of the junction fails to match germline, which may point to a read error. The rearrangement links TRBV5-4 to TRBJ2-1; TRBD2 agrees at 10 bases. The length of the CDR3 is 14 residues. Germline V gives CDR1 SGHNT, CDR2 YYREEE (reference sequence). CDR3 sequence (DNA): TGTGCCTGCAGCGGGGGGGGGCCTACAGATGAGCAGTTCTTC. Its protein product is CACSGGGPTDEQFF.

The DNA of the CDR3 is TGTGCCAGCAGTTACTTCGGGTCGGAATACAATGAGCAGTTCTTC. Its translation is CASSYFGSEYNEQFF. The chain joins TRBV6-5 to TRBJ2-1; D remains unclear. V was clipped by 1 base and J by 4 bases, with 11 bases between them. The CDR3 runs 15 residues. Germline CDR1 is MNHEY and CDR2 is SVGAGI.

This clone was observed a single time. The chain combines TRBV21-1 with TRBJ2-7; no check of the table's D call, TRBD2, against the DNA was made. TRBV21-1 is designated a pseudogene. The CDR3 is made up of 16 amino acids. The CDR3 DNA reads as TGTGCCAGCAGAAACCCGGGGACTAGCGGGAGGGGCGAGCAGTACGTC. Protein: CASRNPGTSGRGEQYV.

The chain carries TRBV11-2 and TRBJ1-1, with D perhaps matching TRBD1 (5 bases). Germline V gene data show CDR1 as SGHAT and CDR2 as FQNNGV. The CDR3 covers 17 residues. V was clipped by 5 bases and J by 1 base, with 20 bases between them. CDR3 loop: CASSPRPGLQRNTEAFF. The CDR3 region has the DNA TGTGCCAGCAGCCCTAGACCGGGACTCCAGCGGAACACTGAAGCTTTCTTT. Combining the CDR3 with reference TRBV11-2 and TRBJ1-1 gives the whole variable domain EAGVAQSPRYKIIEKRQSVAFWCNPISGHATLYWYQQILGQGPKLLIQFQNNGVVDDSQLPKDRFSAERLKGVDSTLKIQPAKLEDSAVYLCASSPRPGLQRNTEAFFGQGTRLTVV.

The CDR3 region is CASRKLAGGSTDTQYF. CDR3 DNA sequence: TGCGCCAGCAGGAAACTAGCGGGGGGCTCCACAGATACGCAGTATTTT. The chain has TRBV10-1 and TRBJ2-3; 12 positions agree with TRBD2. CDR1 and CDR2 from the germline V gene are WNHNN and SYGVQD (reference sequence). The V segment lost 6 bases and the J segment 2 bases; nucleotides outside the gene matches: 6. The CDR3 spans 16 residues.

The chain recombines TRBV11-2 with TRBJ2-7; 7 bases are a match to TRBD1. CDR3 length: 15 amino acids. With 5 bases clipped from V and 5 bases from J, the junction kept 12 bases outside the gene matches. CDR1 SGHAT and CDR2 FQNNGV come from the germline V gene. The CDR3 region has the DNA TGTGCCAGCAGCCCCTCGGGACAGTTTTTCCACGAGCAGTACGTC. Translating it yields CASSPSGQFFHEQYV.

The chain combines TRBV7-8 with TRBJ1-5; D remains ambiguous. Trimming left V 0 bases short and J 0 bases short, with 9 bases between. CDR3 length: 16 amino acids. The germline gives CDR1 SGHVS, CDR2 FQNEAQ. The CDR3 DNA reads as TGTGCCAGCAGCTTAGCAGTCGGAGTTAGCAATCAGCCCCAGCATTTT. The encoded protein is CASSLAVGVSNQPQHF.

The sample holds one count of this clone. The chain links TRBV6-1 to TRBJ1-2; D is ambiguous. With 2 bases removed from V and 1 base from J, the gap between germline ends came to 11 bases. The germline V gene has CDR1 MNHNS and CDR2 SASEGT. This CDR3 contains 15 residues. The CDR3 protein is CASSENGLVNYGYTF. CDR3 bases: TGTGCCAGCAGTGAAAACGGTCTAGTTAACTATGGCTACACCTTC.

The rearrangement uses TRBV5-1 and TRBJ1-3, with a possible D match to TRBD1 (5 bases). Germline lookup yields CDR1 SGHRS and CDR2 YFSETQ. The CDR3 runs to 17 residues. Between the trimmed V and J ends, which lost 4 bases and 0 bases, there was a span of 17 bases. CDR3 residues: CASSPSGGMGSGNTIYF. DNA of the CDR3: TGCGCCAGCAGCCCCTCGGGGGGAATGGGCTCTGGAAACACCATATATTTT.

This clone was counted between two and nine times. The CDR3 region has the DNA TGCAGCGTTGATACAGGTTTTGGGAATAACTATGGCTACACCTTC. The encoded protein is CSVDTGFGNNYGYTF. The chain is built from TRBV29-1 and TRBJ1-2; weak D call: TRBD1 (5 bases). The germline CDR1 and CDR2 sequences are SQVTM and ANQGSEA. The length of the CDR3 is 15 residues. V was pared by 3 bases and J by 1 base, with 15 bases between.